Sequencing of this TCR beta chain was carried out in a study of blood T cell repertoires in COVID-19 (dated by TCRdb to about 2020). Study-wide context: Samples covering the acute and convalescent phases of COVID-19 were provided by collaborators in the United States, Italy and Spain. Deeply sampled blood TCRbeta repertoires from subjects exposed to, actively infected with, or recovered from COVID-19 were included in the dataset. The repertoires were released in a freely available public database meant as a resource for research on the immune response to SARS-CoV-2. Sample metadata almost always included a de-identified subject ID, COVID-19 status, age in years and sex. Where available, HLA class I and class II types were taken from metadata supplied by the sample provider and were not determined by assay-based typing. The samples were drawn from the first 160 participants of the ongoing ImmuneRACE study and from over 950 subjects provided by 6 global collaborators. The prospective study material was composed of cDNA or gDNA derived from T cells, B-cell-depleted T cells, or PBMCs. The study at large found these results: How much clinical and demographic metadata was included differed by source and by participant, and the metadata was provided uncurated.

TCRbeta CDR3 regions were amplified from genomic DNA by means of the immunoSEQ Assay, a bias-controlled multiplex PCR. Under the source paper's analysis protocol: Nucleated cell counts per sample were estimated from amplification of reference gene primers within the assay. To quantify the absolute abundance of each unique TCRbeta CDR3 rearrangement, sequence reads were collapsed and filtered. For each sample, productive Simpson clonality was calculated as the square root of Simpson's diversity index across productive rearrangements. What TCRdb holds here is the immuneACCESS table cut down to in-frame rearrangements. Part of the clones is not present; checked against another copy, under half of the missing clones reflect an unresolved V gene, and the others are unexplained. The V and J calls and clone size are taken from that table; D and trimming were inferred from the DNA. The sample profile shows approximately 310,000 clones; around 87% of them were found once. In total, the top ten clones hold 1% of the sample.

Points on this clone: Its binding antigen is unknown. No clone much larger than this one lies a single base away; base qualities are absent. Other DNA sequences in this sample translate to the same CDR3.

The collaborating institutions used their own protocols to collect whole blood in K2EDTA tubes. For TCRbeta analysis, collaborator samples were shipped as frozen whole blood, as isolated PBMCs, or as DNA extracted from either sample type. CDR1 and CDR2 are read off the germline V gene as SGHVS and FQNEAQ. Trimming accounts for 4 bases at V and 2 bases at J, while the number of junction bases matched to no gene is 2. The CDR3 sequence holds 14 residues, the cysteine and phenylalanine included. Of all the DNA, just the CDR3 is kept, 42 bases in frame from base 1. Recombination connected TRBV7-8 to TRBJ2-5, with 9 junctional bases fitting TRBD2. The sample consisted of peripheral blood. The TCR sequence derives from a man aged 45-60 years with active or convalescent COVID-19. The CDR3 reads as follows: CASSSLAGQETQYF. The sequenced DNA is TGTGCCAGCAGCTCTCTAGCGGGGCAAGAGACCCAGTACTTC.